The 30 T cell receptor beta chains presented below share a single source sample, sequenced in a study of sequential checkpoint blockade in melanoma. Profiling relied on immunoSEQ multiplex PCR, and the TCRdb table lists in-frame clones only, not all of them. Of a few thousand clones listed, roughly a quarter are singletons. Treatment specified: randomized to nivolumab then ipilimumab (arm A) or the reverse (arm B). The sample here was tumor tissue (inferred from file names), taken from a patient given nivolumab and ipilimumab in sequence. The source of these receptors is a human donor with melanoma.

By proportion, this clone is medium-sized. V and J are TRBV6-8 and TRBJ2-7; D possibly corresponds to TRBD2 (8 bases). V dropped 8 bases and J dropped 7 bases, with 15 bases sitting between them. CDR3 length equals 12 residues. The germline CDR1 and CDR2 sequences are MNHGY and SAAAGT. CDR3 in amino acids: CASREGAWEQYF. The CDR3 DNA reads as TGTGCCAGCCGGGAGGGGGCTTGGGAGCAGTACTTC.

The V gene is TRBV15, the J gene TRBJ2-3; TRBD1 matches at 8 bases. Germline V lookup: CDR1 LNHNV, CDR2 YYDKDF (reference sequence). Germline trimming cut 1 base from V and 2 bases from J; bases unmatched to any gene: 2. The CDR3 consists of 15 residues. The DNA of the CDR3 is TGTGCCACCAGCAGAGGGACAGGGCCCACAGATACGCAGTATTTT. As protein: CATSRGTGPTDTQYF.

V gene TRBV6-1 combines with J gene TRBJ2-3; D unresolved. V shed 1 base and J shed 1 base, with 12 bases lying between them. The CDR3 totals 16 residues. Looked up from germline, CDR1 is MNHNS and CDR2 is SASEGT. This CDR3 is CASSEVGWVGTDTQYF. The CDR3, as DNA: TGTGCCAGCAGTGAAGTGGGGTGGGTAGGCACAGATACGCAGTATTTT.

The chain couples TRBV14 to TRBJ2-2; D gene unclear. The CDR3 totals 15 residues. Germline CDR1 SGHDN, CDR2 FVKESK. V was shortened by 1 base and J by 1 base, with 7 bases between the two germline ends. CDR3: CASSQVWMNTGELFF. The CDR3 DNA follows: TGTGCCAGCAGCCAAGTCTGGATGAACACCGGGGAGCTGTTTTTT.

The rearrangement uses TRBV28 and TRBJ2-1; TRBD2 aligns across 10 bases. V dropped 1 base and J dropped 0; count of bases not matched to a gene: 3. The CDR3 has 17 amino acids. The germline CDR1 and CDR2 sequences are MDHEN and SYDVKM. CDR3 DNA sequence: TGTGCCAGCAGTTTATTACTAGCGGGGAGCTCCTACAATGAGCAGTTCTTC. It codes for CASSLLLAGSSYNEQFF.

By share, this clone counts as medium-sized. V usage is TRBV28 and J usage is TRBJ2-3; D remains unclear. The CDR3 sequence is 13 residues long. The germline V gene has CDR1 MDHEN and CDR2 SYDVKM. V was trimmed by 3 bases and J by 2 bases, leaving 6 bases between them. The DNA of the CDR3 is TGTGCCAGCAGTTTCGGATACACAGATACGCAGTATTTT. Its translation is CASSFGYTDTQYF.

This chain uses TRBV29-1 with TRBJ1-2; D might be TRBD1 (6 bases). The germline CDR1 and CDR2 sequences are SQVTM and ANQGSEA. CDR3 length: 16 amino acids. V was pared by 3 bases and J by 2 bases, with 19 bases between. Written as DNA, the CDR3 is TGCAGCGTTGATAAAAACAGGGAAGGACAGAACTATGGCTACACCTTC. Amino acid sequence: CSVDKNREGQNYGYTF.

J is TRBJ2-7 and V is TRBV28; TRBD1 is a possible D gene (6 bases). This CDR3 has 14 amino acids. Germline loops: CDR1 MDHEN, CDR2 SYDVKM. V shed 3 bases and J shed 2 bases, with 11 bases lying between them. CDR3 DNA: TGTGCCAGCAGTTTGTGGGACAAACCCTACGAGCAGTACTTC. Translation gives CASSLWDKPYEQYF.

The gene calls are TRBV18 and TRBJ2-6; a possible D gene is TRBD2 (5 bases). Trimming shortened V by 6 bases and J by 2 bases, and 11 bases separated the two germline ends. Germline assignment: CDR1 KGHSH and CDR2 LQKENI. The CDR3 has 15 amino acids. CDR3: CASSPSGPGANVLTF. The CDR3 DNA follows: TGTGCCAGCTCTCCAAGCGGACCTGGGGCCAACGTCCTGACTTTC.

This sequence joins TRBV14 and TRBJ2-1; 14 nucleotides match TRBD2. The CDR3 sequence is 16 residues long. Trimming cost V 4 bases and J 6 bases; bases outside gene matches: 5. CDR1 SGHDN and CDR2 FVKESK come from the germline V gene. The CDR3 nucleotides read TGTGCCAGCAGCCCGACTAGCGGGGGGGCCCGCAATGAGCAGTTCTTC. Translating it yields CASSPTSGGARNEQFF.

There are many counts of this clone. The V and J genes are TRBV6-8 and TRBJ2-7, with D possibly matching TRBD2 (6 bases). Germline V gives CDR1 MNHGY, CDR2 SAAAGT. V lost 0 bases and J 1 base, leaving 19 bases between the germline ends. This CDR3 is built from 18 residues. CDR3 sequence: CASSYSRGGTEPSYEQYF. The CDR3 nucleotides are TGTGCCAGCAGTTACTCGAGGGGCGGGACGGAGCCTTCCTACGAGCAGTACTTC.

The chain links TRBV11-3 to TRBJ2-2, with D unclear. Trimming cost V 0 bases and J 5 bases, with 13 bases left between them. This CDR3 comprises 16 residues. Germline lookup yields CDR1 SGHNT and CDR2 YENEEA. This chain's CDR3 is CASSLEQARRTGELFF. The DNA for the CDR3 is TGTGCCAGCAGCTTAGAGCAGGCTAGACGGACCGGGGAGCTGTTTTTT.

This clone was seen a few times. This chain connects TRBV11-3 to TRBJ1-6; a possible D gene is TRBD1 (6 bases). The germline V and J ends were trimmed by 5 bases and 0 bases, with 17 bases remaining between them. The germline CDR1 and CDR2 sequences are SGHNT and YENEEA. CDR3 length: 18 amino acids. The CDR3 DNA sequence: TGTGCCAGCAGCGGAACCGGGACACCGAGCTCCTATAATTCACCCCTCCACTTT. Residues: CASSGTGTPSSYNSPLHF.

This clone appeared a few times. V and J are TRBV6-8 and TRBJ1-2; TRBD1 agrees at 8 bases. CDR1 is MNHGY and CDR2 is SAAAGT in the germline V gene. The length of the CDR3 is 14 residues. The V and J ends lost 6 bases and 5 bases, in that order; junction bases with no gene match: 8. CDR3 region: CASRDRDSWYGYTF. CDR3 nucleotides: TGTGCCAGCAGGGACAGGGATTCTTGGTATGGCTACACCTTC.

The chain combines TRBV23-1 with TRBJ2-1; no clear D gene. TRBV23-1 is known as an ORF, though its function is uncertain. With 6 bases removed from V and 12 bases from J, the gap between germline ends came to 18 bases. This CDR3 spans 13 amino acids. CDR3 nucleotides: TGCGCCAGCAGCCAAGATTGGACGCGAGTGCAGTTCTTC. This translates into CASSQDWTRVQFF.

The chain couples TRBV6-8 to TRBJ1-5; D is unresolved. The CDR3 length is 12 residues. Per germline, CDR1 MNHGY and CDR2 SAAAGT. Trimming removed 6 bases at V and 4 bases at J, with 7 bases between. DNA for the CDR3: TGTGCCAGCAGAGCGCCTAATCAGCCCCAGCATTTT. It translates to CASRAPNQPQHF.

This clone was recorded a few times. The chain uses TRBV11-3 and TRBJ2-7; 9 bases match TRBD2. The CDR3 has 14 amino acids. The V gene's germline CDR1 is SGHNT and CDR2 YENEEA. V shed 6 bases and J 3 bases; nucleotides not matched to a gene: 6. The CDR3 bases are TGTGCCAGCAGTCAAGGGACTAGCCTCTACGAGCAGTACTTC. Translating gives CASSQGTSLYEQYF.

The table lists this clone with many counts. The chain uses TRBV7-6 and TRBJ1-1; 7 bases match TRBD1. Germline V gene sequence: CDR1 SGHVS, CDR2 FNYEAQ. This CDR3 comprises 16 residues. V gave up 6 bases and J gave up 0 bases; unmatched junction bases: 10. For the CDR3, the DNA is TGTGCCAGCAGGACGTGGGGGACAGTCATGAACACTGAAGCTTTCTTT. It specifies CASRTWGTVMNTEAFF.

The rearrangement uses TRBV6-8 and TRBJ2-3; possibly TRBD2 for D (6 bases). Germline-derived CDR1 and CDR2 are MNHGY and SAAAGT. The V end was cut by 8 bases, the J end by 3 bases, with 15 bases between. The CDR3 runs 14 residues. The CDR3 spells CASGGPIGTDTQYF. CDR3 DNA: TGTGCCAGCGGAGGGCCGATTGGAACAGATACGCAGTATTTT.

The rearrangement joins TRBV18 to TRBJ1-1, with TRBD1 matching 9 bases. This CDR3 region has 17 residues. The J segment lost 1 base and the V segment lost 4 bases, leaving 10 bases of the junction unmatched. Per the germline V gene, CDR1 is KGHSH and CDR2 is LQKENI. CDR3 amino acids: CASSQSPGTGQNTEAFF. CDR3 in DNA: TGTGCCAGCTCACAAAGTCCCGGGACAGGGCAGAACACTGAAGCTTTCTTT.

In its sample, this clone ranks as medium-sized. The chain links TRBV11-3 to TRBJ2-7, with 8 bases matching TRBD1. From germline, CDR1 is SGHNT and CDR2 YENEEA. V lost 4 bases, J lost 6 bases, and 8 bases stayed unmatched. There are 14 residues in the CDR3. The CDR3 sequence: CASSSSRGRIEQYF. CDR3 DNA sequence: TGTGCCAGCAGCTCTTCCAGGGGGCGGATCGAGCAGTACTTC.

This chain links TRBV6-8 with TRBJ1-6; D is perhaps TRBD1 (5 bases). V was trimmed by 4 bases and J by 5 bases, leaving 12 bases between them. Germline V gene sequence: CDR1 MNHGY, CDR2 SAAAGT. The CDR3 has 15 amino acids. Here the CDR3 reads CASSSQGSNNSPLHF. Here the CDR3 DNA reads TGTGCCAGCAGTTCCCAGGGATCCAATAATTCACCCCTCCACTTT.

Here the CDR3 reads CASTRRRGTGTTDTQYF. CDR3 nucleotide sequence: TGTGCCAGTACACGCCGTCGGGGGACTGGCACAACCGATACGCAGTATTTT. The chain joins TRBV19 to TRBJ2-3; perhaps TRBD2 as D (6 bases). The CDR3 loop spans 17 amino acids. CDR1 is LNHDA, CDR2 SQIVND, per germline (reference sequence). V shed 7 bases and J shed 6 bases, with 26 bases lying between them.

This clone was picked up a small number of times. This sequence joins TRBV5-1 and TRBJ1-1; 7 bases fit TRBD1. The V gene's germline CDR1 is SGHRS and CDR2 YFSETQ. Germline trimming cut 4 bases from V and 1 base from J; bases unmatched to any gene: 4. CDR3 length: 14 amino acids. This chain's CDR3 is CASSIGTANTEAFF. As DNA, the CDR3 is TGCGCCAGCAGCATTGGGACAGCGAACACTGAAGCTTTCTTT.

This chain links TRBV14 with TRBJ2-1; 10 nucleotides match TRBD2. Germline lookup yields CDR1 SGHDN and CDR2 FVKESK. This CDR3 comprises 16 residues. With 5 bases clipped from V and 3 bases from J, the junction kept 7 bases outside the gene matches. The CDR3 sequence is CASSYGLAGDYNEQFF. CDR3 bases: TGTGCCAGCAGCTATGGCCTAGCGGGAGACTACAATGAGCAGTTCTTC.

This clone was seen a handful of times. The rearrangement joins TRBV6-8 to TRBJ2-5, with TRBD2 identical over 14 bases. CDR1 is MNHGY, CDR2 SAAAGT, per germline. This CDR3 spans 18 amino acids. After removal of 4 bases from V and 7 bases from J, the junction contained 14 bases not matched to a gene. This CDR3 reads CASSSRLAGGPGERTQYF. The DNA of the CDR3 is TGTGCCAGCAGTTCACGACTAGCGGGAGGGCCGGGGGAGCGGACCCAGTACTTC.

The V call is TRBV19, the J call TRBJ2-1; 10 bases match TRBD2. CDR1 and CDR2 (germline): LNHDA, SQIVND (reference sequence). V lost 2 bases to trimming and J lost 7 bases; unmatched junction nucleotides: 5. The CDR3 consists of 15 residues. The CDR3 sequence: CASSILAGVSNEQFF. The CDR3 DNA follows: TGTGCCAGTAGTATACTAGCGGGGGTTTCAAATGAGCAGTTCTTC.

The V and J genes are TRBV28 and TRBJ2-7; TRBD2 agrees at 9 bases. The CDR3 is made up of 16 amino acids. The J segment lost 5 bases and the V segment lost 2 bases, leaving 10 bases of the junction unmatched. The germline V gene encodes CDR1 MDHEN and CDR2 SYDVKM. CDR3 coding DNA: TGTGCCAGCAGTTTAGTGGGGCAGCGGGAGGCCCACGAGCAGTACTTC. This sequence encodes CASSLVGQREAHEQYF.

This clone was counted once. This chain uses TRBV18 with TRBJ2-7; the match to TRBD1 covers 7 bases. Germline-derived CDR1 and CDR2 are KGHSH and LQKENI. V trimming: 5 bases; J trimming: 2 bases; junction bases outside the gene matches: 12. There are 16 residues in the CDR3. The CDR3: CASSSYTTGVPYEQYF. The DNA of the CDR3 is TGTGCCAGCTCATCCTATACTACAGGGGTTCCCTACGAGCAGTACTTC.

The sample holds a few counts of this clone. This chain links TRBV5-1 with TRBJ2-1, with 7 bases aligning to TRBD1. This CDR3 is built from 14 residues. V gave up 4 bases and J gave up 6 bases; unmatched junction bases: 7. Germline values: CDR1 SGHRS, CDR2 YFSETQ. The DNA for the CDR3 is TGCGCCAGCAGCCAAGTCCGGGACAGCAATGAGCAGTTCTTC. Protein sequence: CASSQVRDSNEQFF.